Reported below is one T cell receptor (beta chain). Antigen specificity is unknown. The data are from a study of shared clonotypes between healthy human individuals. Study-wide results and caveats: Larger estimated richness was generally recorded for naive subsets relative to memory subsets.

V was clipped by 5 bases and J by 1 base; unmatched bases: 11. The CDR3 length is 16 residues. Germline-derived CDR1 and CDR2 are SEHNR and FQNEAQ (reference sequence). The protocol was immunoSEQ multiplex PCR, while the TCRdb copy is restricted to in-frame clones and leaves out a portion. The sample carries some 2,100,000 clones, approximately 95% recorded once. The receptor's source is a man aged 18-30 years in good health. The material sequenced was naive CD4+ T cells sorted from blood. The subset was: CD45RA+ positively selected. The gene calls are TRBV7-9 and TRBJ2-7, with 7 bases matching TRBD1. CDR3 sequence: CASSPLHQGVSYEQYF. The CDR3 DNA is TGTGCCAGCAGCCCATTGCACCAGGGGGTGTCCTACGAGCAGTACTTC.